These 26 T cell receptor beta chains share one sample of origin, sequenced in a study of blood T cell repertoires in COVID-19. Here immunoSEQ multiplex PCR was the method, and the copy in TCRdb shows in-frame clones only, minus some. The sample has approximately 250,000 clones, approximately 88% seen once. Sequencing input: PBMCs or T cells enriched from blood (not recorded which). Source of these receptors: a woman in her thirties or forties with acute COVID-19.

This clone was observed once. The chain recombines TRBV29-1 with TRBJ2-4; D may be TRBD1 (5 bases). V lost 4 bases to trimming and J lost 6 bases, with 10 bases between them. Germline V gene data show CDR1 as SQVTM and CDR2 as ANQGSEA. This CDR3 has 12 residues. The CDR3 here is CSVGGVGNIQYF. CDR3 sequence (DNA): TGCAGCGTTGGGGGCGTTGGAAACATTCAGTACTTC. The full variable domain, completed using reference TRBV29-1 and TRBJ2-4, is SAVISQKPSRDICQRGTSLTIQCQVDSQVTMMFWYRQQPGQSLTLIATANQGSEATYESGFVIDKFPISRPNLTFSTLTVSNMSPEDSSIYLCSVGGVGNIQYFGAGTRLSVL.

The CDR3 bases are TGCAGTGCTAGTGGTATGTCTAGCCGGGCCTACAATGAGCAGTTCTTC. Translation: CSASGMSSRAYNEQFF. The chain joins TRBV20-1 to TRBJ2-1; TRBD2 is a possible D gene (5 bases). V was cut by 3 bases and J by 2 bases, with 17 bases left in between. There are 16 residues in the CDR3. From germline, CDR1 is DFQATT and CDR2 SNEGSKA (reference sequence).

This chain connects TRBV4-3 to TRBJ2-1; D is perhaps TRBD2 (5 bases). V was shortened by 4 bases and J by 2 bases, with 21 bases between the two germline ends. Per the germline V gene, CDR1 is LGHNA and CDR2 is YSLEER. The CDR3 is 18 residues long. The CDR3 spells CASSPESRWIAPYNEQFF. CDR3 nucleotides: TGCGCCAGCAGCCCAGAATCCCGGTGGATAGCGCCCTACAATGAGCAGTTCTTC.

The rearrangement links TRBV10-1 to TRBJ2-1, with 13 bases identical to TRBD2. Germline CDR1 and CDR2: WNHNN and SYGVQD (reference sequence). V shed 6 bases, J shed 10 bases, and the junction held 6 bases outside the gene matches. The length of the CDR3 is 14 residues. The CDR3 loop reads CASSPGLAGEEQFF. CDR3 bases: TGCGCCAGCAGCCCTGGACTAGCGGGAGAGGAGCAGTTCTTC.

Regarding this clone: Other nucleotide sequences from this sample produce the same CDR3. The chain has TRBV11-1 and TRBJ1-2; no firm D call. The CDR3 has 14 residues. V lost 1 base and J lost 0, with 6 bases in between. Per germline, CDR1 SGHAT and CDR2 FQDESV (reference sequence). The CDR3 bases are TGTGCCAGCAGCTTAGACAGAACTAACTATGGCTACACCTTC. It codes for CASSLDRTNYGYTF. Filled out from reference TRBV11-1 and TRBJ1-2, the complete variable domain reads EAEVAQSPRYKITEKSQAVAFWCDPISGHATLYWYRQILGQGPELLVQFQDESVVDDSQLPKDRFSAERLKGVDSTLKIQPAELGDSAMYLCASSLDRTNYGYTFGSGTRLTVV.

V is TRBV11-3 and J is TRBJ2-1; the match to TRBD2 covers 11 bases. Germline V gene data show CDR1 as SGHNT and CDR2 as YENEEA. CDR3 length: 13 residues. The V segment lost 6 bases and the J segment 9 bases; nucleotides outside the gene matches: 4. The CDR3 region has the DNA TGTGCCAGCAGTAGCGGGAGGGTAGGTGAGCAGTTCTTC. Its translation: CASSSGRVGEQFF.

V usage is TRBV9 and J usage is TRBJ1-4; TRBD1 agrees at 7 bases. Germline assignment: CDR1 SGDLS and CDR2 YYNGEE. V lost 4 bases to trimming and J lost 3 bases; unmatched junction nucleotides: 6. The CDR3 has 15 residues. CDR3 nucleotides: TGTGCCAGCAGCACTGACAGGGAGCCTAATGAAAAACTGTTTTTT. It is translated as CASSTDREPNEKLFF.

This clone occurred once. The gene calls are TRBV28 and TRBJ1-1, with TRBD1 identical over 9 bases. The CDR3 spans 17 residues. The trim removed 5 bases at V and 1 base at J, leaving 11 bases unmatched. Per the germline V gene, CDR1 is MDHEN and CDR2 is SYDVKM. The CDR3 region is CASSPGTGGRRNTEAFF. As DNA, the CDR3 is TGTGCCAGCAGTCCCGGAACAGGGGGCAGGAGGAACACTGAAGCTTTCTTT.

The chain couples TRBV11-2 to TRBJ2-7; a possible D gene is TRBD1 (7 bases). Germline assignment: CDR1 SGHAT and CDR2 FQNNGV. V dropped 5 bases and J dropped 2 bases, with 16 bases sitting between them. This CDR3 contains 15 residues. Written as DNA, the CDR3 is TGTGCCAGCAGCGCAGGGGGGTCCCTAACCTACGAGCAGTACTTC. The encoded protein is CASSAGGSLTYEQYF.

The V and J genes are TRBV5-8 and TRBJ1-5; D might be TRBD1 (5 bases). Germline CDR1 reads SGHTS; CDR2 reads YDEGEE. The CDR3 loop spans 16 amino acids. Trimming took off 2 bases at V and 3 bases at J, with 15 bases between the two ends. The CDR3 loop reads CASSFIGRVANQPQHF. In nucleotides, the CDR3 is TGTGCCAGCAGCTTTATTGGCAGGGTCGCCAATCAGCCCCAGCATTTT.

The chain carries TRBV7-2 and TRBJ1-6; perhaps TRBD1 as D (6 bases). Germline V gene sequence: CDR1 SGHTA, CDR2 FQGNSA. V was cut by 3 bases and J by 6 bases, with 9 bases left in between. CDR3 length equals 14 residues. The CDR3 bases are TGTGCCAGCAGCTTCCGACAGGTTAATTCACCCCTCCACTTT. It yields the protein CASSFRQVNSPLHF.

DNA of the CDR3: TGTGCCAGCAGCGAGCGGGGGATCTACAATGAGCAGTTCTTC. Its protein product is CASSERGIYNEQFF. The V and J genes are TRBV27 and TRBJ2-1, with 8 bases aligning to TRBD2. Germline trimming cut 6 bases from V and 3 bases from J; bases unmatched to any gene: 4. The CDR3 contains 14 residues. The V gene's germline CDR1 is MNHEY and CDR2 SMNVEV (reference sequence).

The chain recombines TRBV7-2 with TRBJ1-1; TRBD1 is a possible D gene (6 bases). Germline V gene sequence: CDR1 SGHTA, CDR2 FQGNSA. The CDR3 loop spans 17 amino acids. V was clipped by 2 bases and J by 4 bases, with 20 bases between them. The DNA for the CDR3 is TGTGCCAGCAGCTTACGACCTCCAGGGGTTGTCGGCACTGAAGCTTTCTTT. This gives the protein CASSLRPPGVVGTEAFF.

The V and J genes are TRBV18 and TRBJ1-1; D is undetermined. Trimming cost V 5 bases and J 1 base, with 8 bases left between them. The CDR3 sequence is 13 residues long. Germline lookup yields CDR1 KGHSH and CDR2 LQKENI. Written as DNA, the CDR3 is TGTGCCAGCTCAGGGAGGTCGAACACTGAAGCTTTCTTT. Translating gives CASSGRSNTEAFF. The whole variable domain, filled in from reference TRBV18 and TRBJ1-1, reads NAGVMQNPRHLVRRRGQEARLRCSPMKGHSHVYWYRQLPEEGLKFMVYLQKENIIDESGMPKERFSAEFPKEGPSILRIQQVVRGDSAAYFCASSGRSNTEAFFGQGTRLTVV.

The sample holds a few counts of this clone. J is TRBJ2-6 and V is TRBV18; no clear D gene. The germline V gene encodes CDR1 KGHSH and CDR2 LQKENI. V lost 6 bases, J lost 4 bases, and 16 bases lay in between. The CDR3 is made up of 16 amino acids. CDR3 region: CASSMNSLSGANVLTF. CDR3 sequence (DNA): TGTGCCAGCTCCATGAACAGCCTCTCAGGGGCCAACGTCCTGACTTTC.

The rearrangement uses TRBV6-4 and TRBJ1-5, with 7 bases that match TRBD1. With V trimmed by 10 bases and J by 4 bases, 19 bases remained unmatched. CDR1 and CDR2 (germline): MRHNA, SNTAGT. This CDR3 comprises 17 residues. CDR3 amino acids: CATLKATRDRANQPQHF. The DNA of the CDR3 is TGTGCCACCCTAAAGGCCACCCGTGACAGGGCAAATCAGCCCCAGCATTTT.

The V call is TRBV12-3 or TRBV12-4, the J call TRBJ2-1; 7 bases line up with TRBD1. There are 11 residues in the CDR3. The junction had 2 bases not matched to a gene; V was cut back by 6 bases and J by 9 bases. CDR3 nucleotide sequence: TGTGCCAGCAGGACAGGGAGTGAGCAGTTCTTC. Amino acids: CASRTGSEQFF.

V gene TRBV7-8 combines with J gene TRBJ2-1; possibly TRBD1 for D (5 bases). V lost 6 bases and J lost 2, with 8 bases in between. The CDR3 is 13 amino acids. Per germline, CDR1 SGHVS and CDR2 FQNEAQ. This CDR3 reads CASSDSTYNEQFF. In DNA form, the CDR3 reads TGTGCCAGCAGTGACAGCACCTACAATGAGCAGTTCTTC.

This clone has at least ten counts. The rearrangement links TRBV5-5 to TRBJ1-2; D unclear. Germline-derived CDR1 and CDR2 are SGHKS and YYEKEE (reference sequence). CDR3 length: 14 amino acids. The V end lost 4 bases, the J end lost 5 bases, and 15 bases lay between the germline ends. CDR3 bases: TGTGCCAGCAGCCCAGGACCCGGGGAATATGGCTACACCTTC. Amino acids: CASSPGPGEYGYTF.

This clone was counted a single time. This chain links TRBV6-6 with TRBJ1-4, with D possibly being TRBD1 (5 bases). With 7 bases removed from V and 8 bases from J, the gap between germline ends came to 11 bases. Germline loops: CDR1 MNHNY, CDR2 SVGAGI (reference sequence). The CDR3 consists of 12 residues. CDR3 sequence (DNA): TGTGCCAGCACGGACAATTCGGAAAAACTGTTTTTT. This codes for CASTDNSEKLFF.

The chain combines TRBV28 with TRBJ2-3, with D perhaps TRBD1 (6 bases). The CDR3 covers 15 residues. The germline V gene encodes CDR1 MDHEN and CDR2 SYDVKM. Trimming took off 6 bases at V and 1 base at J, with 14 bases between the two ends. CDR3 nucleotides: TGTGCCAGCAGCCGGCCAGGGGCGGGCACAGATACGCAGTATTTT. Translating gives CASSRPGAGTDTQYF.

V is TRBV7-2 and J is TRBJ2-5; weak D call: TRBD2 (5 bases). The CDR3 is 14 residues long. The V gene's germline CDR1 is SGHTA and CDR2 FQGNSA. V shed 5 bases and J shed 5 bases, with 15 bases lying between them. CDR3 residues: CASSPGLAVETQYF. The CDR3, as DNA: TGTGCCAGCAGCCCAGGACTTGCGGTGGAGACCCAGTACTTC.

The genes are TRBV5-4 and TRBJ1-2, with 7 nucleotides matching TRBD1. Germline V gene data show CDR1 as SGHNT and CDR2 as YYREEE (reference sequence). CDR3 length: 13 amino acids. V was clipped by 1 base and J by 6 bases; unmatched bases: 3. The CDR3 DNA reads TGTGCCAGCAGCTTGACCGGGACAGATGGCTACACCTTC. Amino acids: CASSLTGTDGYTF.

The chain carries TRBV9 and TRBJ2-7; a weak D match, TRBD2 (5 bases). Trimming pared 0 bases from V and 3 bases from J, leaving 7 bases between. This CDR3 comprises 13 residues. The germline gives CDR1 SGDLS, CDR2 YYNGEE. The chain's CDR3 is CASSVEDYYEQYF. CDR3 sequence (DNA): TGTGCCAGCAGCGTAGAAGACTACTACGAGCAGTACTTC.

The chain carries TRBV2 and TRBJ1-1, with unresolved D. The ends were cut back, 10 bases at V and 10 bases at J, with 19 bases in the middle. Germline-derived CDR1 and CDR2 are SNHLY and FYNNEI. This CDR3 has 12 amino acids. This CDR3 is CAIKTEGGVAFF. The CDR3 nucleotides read TGTGCCATCAAGACGGAGGGAGGCGTAGCTTTCTTT. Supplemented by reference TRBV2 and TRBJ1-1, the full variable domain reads EPEVTQTPSHQVTQMGQEVILRCVPISNHLYFYWYRQILGQKVEFLVSFYNNEISEKSEIFDDQFSVERPDGSNFTLKIRSTKLEDSAMYFCAIKTEGGVAFFGQGTRLTVV.

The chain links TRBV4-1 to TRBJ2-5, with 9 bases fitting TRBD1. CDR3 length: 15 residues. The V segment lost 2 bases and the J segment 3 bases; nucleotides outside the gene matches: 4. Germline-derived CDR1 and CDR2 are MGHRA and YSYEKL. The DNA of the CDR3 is TGCGCCAGCAGCCAAATCGGGACAGGGAAAGAGACCCAGTACTTC. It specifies CASSQIGTGKETQYF.